This TCR beta chain was captured by sequencing in a study of CD8 T cells in Susac syndrome. RNA amounts of about 0.5 to 1 ug underwent reverse transcription with random hexamers. One entry per CDR3 protein, called by TCRdb with MiXCR from the immunoSEQ multiplex PCR reads. The table has about 400,000 distinct CDR3 sequences, 85% to 90% seen once. The patients serving as multiple sclerosis controls were treatment-naive. They had stable or active relapsing-remitting disease and fulfilled revised McDonald criteria. Negative isolation was used for CD8+ and CD4+ T cells and FACS enrichment for TEMRA cells. Germline V CDR1 and CDR2: MNHEY, SVGAGI. The CDR3 has 14 residues. Trimming pared 4 bases from V and 2 bases from J, leaving 10 bases between.

This sequence joins TRBV6-5 and TRBJ2-3; a weak D match, TRBD2 (6 bases). The sequence came from a human donor with multiple sclerosis. The sequencing input was CD8+ T cells from PBMCs. As DNA, the CDR3 is TGTGCCAGCAGTTCTCTAGCGCCCACAGATACGCAGTATTTT. Translated, it gives CASSSLAPTDTQYF.